This paragraph reports one T cell receptor beta chain. What it binds is unknown. Brentuximab vedotin exposure varied among the patients, all of whom had relapsed after autologous stem cell transplantation. These data come from a study of PD-1 blockade in classical Hodgkin lymphoma. Overall study context: Nivolumab was given intravenously to patients at 3 mg/kg every 2 weeks. Overall study findings and caveats: Patients were excluded if nivolumab began under 1 year after ASCT (the autologous transplant). As was reported, newly diagnosed patients showed lower baseline TCR diversity than healthy donors did. Baseline diversity was lower in partial responders and progressors than complete responders.

Germline assignment: CDR1 MNHNS and CDR2 SASEGT. This CDR3 has 14 residues. V was pared by 6 bases and J by 3 bases, with 12 bases between. Only in-frame clones appear in the TCRdb table, and some are missing; sequencing was by immunoSEQ multiplex PCR. Among 100,000 to 130,000 clones listed, roughly nine tenths were seen once. The sample here was peripheral blood mononuclear cells (PBMCs), taken before the second cycle of nivolumab. This chain connects TRBV6-1 to TRBJ1-5; no firm D call. The clonotype was recovered from a human donor with classical Hodgkin lymphoma. The CDR3 nucleotides are TGTGCCAGCAGCCCGGACTTAGACAATCAGCCCCAGCATTTT. Translated: CASSPDLDNQPQHF.